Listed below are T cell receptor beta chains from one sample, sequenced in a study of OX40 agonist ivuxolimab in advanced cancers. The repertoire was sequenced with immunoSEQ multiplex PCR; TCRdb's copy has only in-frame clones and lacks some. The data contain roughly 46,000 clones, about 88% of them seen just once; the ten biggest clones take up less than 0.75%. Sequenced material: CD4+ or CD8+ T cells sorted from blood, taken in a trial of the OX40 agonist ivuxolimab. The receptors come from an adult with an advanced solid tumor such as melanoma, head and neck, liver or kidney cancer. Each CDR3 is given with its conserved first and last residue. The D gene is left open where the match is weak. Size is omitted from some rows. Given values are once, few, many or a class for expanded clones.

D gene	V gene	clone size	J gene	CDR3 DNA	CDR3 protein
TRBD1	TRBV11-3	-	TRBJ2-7	TGTGCCAGCAGCCTCCGGGACAGGGGATCGAGGGAGCAGTACTTC	CASSLRDRGSREQYF
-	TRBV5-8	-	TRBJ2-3	TGTGCCAGCAGCTTGTTGGACCTTATCACAGATACGCAGTATTTT	CASSLLDLITDTQYF
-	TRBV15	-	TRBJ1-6	TGTGCCACCAGCAACCAGGATAATTCACCCCTCCACTTT	CATSNQDNSPLHF
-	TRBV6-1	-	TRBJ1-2	TGTGCCAGCAGTGAACATGGGGGAGACTATGGCTACACCTTC	CASSEHGGDYGYTF
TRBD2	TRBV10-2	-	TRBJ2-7	TGCGCCAGCAGTTCTAGCGGGAGTTCCTACGAGCAGTACTTC	CASSSSGSSYEQYF
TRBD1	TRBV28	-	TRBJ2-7	TGTGCCAGCAGGACAGGGGGCAGAGAGCAGTACTTC	CASRTGGREQYF
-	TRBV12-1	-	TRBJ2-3	TGTGCCAGCAGCTGGAGGGGGACAAGCCCTAGCGGGAGCGAAACAGATACGCAGTATTTT	CASSWRGTSPSGSETDTQYF
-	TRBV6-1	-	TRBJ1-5	TGTGCCAGCAGTGGGAAGGCCCTCAATCAGCCCCAGCATTTT	CASSGKALNQPQHF
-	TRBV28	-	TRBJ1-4	TGTGCCAGCAGTTTTTTAGTCGGAACTAATGAAAAACTGTTTTTT	CASSFLVGTNEKLFF
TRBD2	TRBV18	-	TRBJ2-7	TGTGCCAGCTCATCCCAAGCGGGAAACTACGAGCAGTACTTC	CASSSQAGNYEQYF
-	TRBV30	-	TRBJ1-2	TGTGCCTGGAGTTGGGAGTCGGGTGGCTACACCTTC	CAWSWESGGYTF
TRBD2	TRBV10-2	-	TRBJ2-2	TGCGCCAGTAGACTAGCGGGAATCAACACCGGGGAGCTGTTTTTT	CASRLAGINTGELFF
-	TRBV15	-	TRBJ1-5	TGTGCCACCAGCAGCCGGTGGGGGGGTGGCAATCAGCCCCAGCATTTT	CATSSRWGGGNQPQHF
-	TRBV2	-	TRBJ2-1	TGTGCCAGCAGTGAAGGGGTGGGTGAGCAGTTCTTC	CASSEGVGEQFF
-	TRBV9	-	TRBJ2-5	TGTGCCAGCAGCGTAAAGGGTGGGGAGACCCAGTACTTC	CASSVKGGETQYF
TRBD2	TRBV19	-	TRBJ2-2	TGTGCCAGTAGAAGACTAGCCACCGGGGAGCTGTTTTTT	CASRRLATGELFF
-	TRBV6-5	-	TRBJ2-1	TGTGCCAGCAGTCGGCAGGTGGGGGAGCAGTTCTTC	CASSRQVGEQFF
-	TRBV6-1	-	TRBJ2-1	TGTGCCAGCAAACGGACTCGGTCGAGCGTCAATGAGCAGTTCTTC	CASKRTRSSVNEQFF
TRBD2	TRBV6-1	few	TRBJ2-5	TGTGCCAGCAGTGACCCGGGACTAGCGGGAGGGGAGACCCAGTACTTC	CASSDPGLAGGETQYF
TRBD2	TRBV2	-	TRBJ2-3	TGTGCCAGCAGTACAGGGGCGGGAGGGATCACAGATACGCAGTATTTT	CASSTGAGGITDTQYF